These 15 T cell receptor beta chains came from one sample sequenced in a study of cytomegalovirus exposure and HLA in healthy donors. 60 Vbeta and 13 Jbeta primers were used in PCR. This table comes from immunoSEQ multiplex PCR, and its TCRdb copy is limited to in-frame clones, with some not included. Of tens of thousands of clones listed, 85% to 90% are singletons. Sequenced: PBMCs. The receptors shown here come from a boy aged 10-17 years in good health and CMV-seronegative.

The rearrangement joins TRBV7-9 to TRBJ1-2, with 10 bases identical to TRBD1. This CDR3 comprises 18 residues. Germline CDR1 is SEHNR and CDR2 is FQNEAQ (reference sequence). With 5 bases clipped from V and 5 bases from J, the junction kept 17 bases outside the gene matches. This CDR3 is CASSQTSLGQGLGYGYTF. In nucleotides, the CDR3 is TGTGCCAGCAGCCAGACAAGCCTGGGACAGGGGTTAGGGTATGGCTACACCTTC. The full variable domain, in which reference TRBV7-9 and TRBJ1-2 provide the parts outside the CDR3, is DTGVSQNPRHKITKRGQNVTFRCDPISEHNRLYWYRQTLGQGPEFLTYFQNEAQLEKSRLLSDRFSAERPKGSFSTLEIQRTEQGDSAMYLCASSQTSLGQGLGYGYTFGSGTRLTVV.

The chain couples TRBV5-6 to TRBJ2-5; D might be TRBD1 (6 bases). Judging by the DNA end, TRBJ2-7 fits better; the J call may be wrong. Germline values: CDR1 SGHDT, CDR2 YYEEEE. The CDR3 totals 15 residues. CDR3 nucleotides: TGTGCCAGCAGCTTGGAACCGGGACAAGGGTACGAGCAGTACTTC. It encodes CASSLEPGQGYEQYF.

The chain has TRBV6-5 and TRBJ1-2; the match to TRBD1 covers 7 bases. The germline gives CDR1 MNHEY, CDR2 SVGAGI. This CDR3 contains 13 residues. Trimming cost V 6 bases and J 4 bases; bases outside gene matches: 5. The DNA of the CDR3 is TGTGCCAGCAGCGGGGACAGCCTCTATGGCTACACCTTC. Encoded protein: CASSGDSLYGYTF.

Here the CDR3 DNA reads TGTGCCAGCAGCCAGGGGGGACAGGGTAGGGGTACGCAGTATTTT. It specifies CASSQGGQGRGTQYF. The J gene is TRBJ2-3, the V gene TRBV27; 9 bases match TRBD1. Trimming took 6 bases from V and 8 from J; bases not matched to a gene: 12. Germline V lookup: CDR1 MNHEY, CDR2 SMNVEV (reference sequence). The CDR3 loop spans 15 amino acids.

The count of this clone is one. The J gene is TRBJ2-5, the V gene TRBV7-2; tentative D call: TRBD2 (5 bases). V lost 1 base and J lost 5, with 14 bases in between. The CDR3 runs to 15 residues. The germline CDR1 and CDR2 sequences are SGHTA and FQGNSA. This CDR3 is CASSLGRWGIETQYF. The CDR3 DNA reads TGTGCCAGCAGCTTAGGGAGGTGGGGTATCGAGACCCAGTACTTC.

Comments on this clone: The junction does not match germline at one end; this may be a read error. The chain recombines TRBV7-6 with TRBJ2-1; 8 bases fit TRBD2. The CDR3 runs to 18 residues. Germline CDR1 SGHVS, CDR2 FNYEAQ. This chain's CDR3 is CANSSAPAQGSGGNEQFF. The CDR3 nucleotides read TGTGCCAACAGCTCTGCTCCAGCTCAAGGGTCGGGGGGGAATGAGCAGTTCTTC.

The chain carries TRBV11-2 and TRBJ1-2; 11 nucleotides line up with TRBD1. Germline trimming cut 1 base from V and 6 bases from J; bases unmatched to any gene: 7. This CDR3 has 16 amino acids. Germline values: CDR1 SGHAT, CDR2 FQNNGV. The CDR3 nucleotides read TGTGCCAGCAGCTTAGTTTACCTGGACAGGGGGCATGGCTACACCTTC. Amino acids: CASSLVYLDRGHGYTF.

Only one count was recorded for this clone. This chain links TRBV7-2 with TRBJ2-6; 9 positions match TRBD1. The V gene end was trimmed by 4 bases and the J gene end by 4 bases; junction bases not matched to a gene: 11. There are 18 residues in the CDR3. Germline CDR1 is SGHTA and CDR2 is FQGNSA. The CDR3 DNA reads as TGTGCCAGCAGCTCCTGGGACAGGGAGGTAGGAGGGGCCAACGTCCTGACTTTC. As protein: CASSSWDREVGGANVLTF.

This clone was recorded only once. This sequence joins TRBV2 and TRBJ1-1; 7 nucleotides match TRBD1. Germline V gene data show CDR1 as SNHLY and CDR2 as FYNNEI. Trimming took 8 bases from V and 1 from J; bases not matched to a gene: 10. The CDR3 is 15 residues long. CDR3 loop: CASDRGQAENTEAFF. The CDR3, as DNA: TGTGCCAGCGACAGAGGACAGGCCGAGAACACTGAAGCTTTCTTT.

The rearrangement uses TRBV7-9 and TRBJ1-1, with D perhaps TRBD1 (6 bases). Trimming took 5 bases from V and 6 from J, leaving 16 bases between them. This CDR3 region has 14 residues. The germline gives CDR1 SEHNR, CDR2 FQNEAQ (reference sequence). CDR3 nucleotide sequence: TGTGCCAGCAGCATAGGGGGGGGATCTTCTGAAGCTTTCTTT. Its protein is CASSIGGGSSEAFF.

This clone is medium-sized within its sample. This chain uses TRBV6-6 with TRBJ2-7; 7 bases are shared with TRBD1. V shed 6 bases and J 2 bases; nucleotides not matched to a gene: 7. The CDR3 is made up of 14 amino acids. CDR1 is MNHNY and CDR2 is SVGAGI in the germline V gene (reference sequence). In DNA, the CDR3 is TGTGCCAGCAGAAAGGGACAGCAAACCTACGAGCAGTACTTC. Its protein product is CASRKGQQTYEQYF.

The chain combines TRBV6-5 with TRBJ1-2, with TRBD1 as a possible D gene (5 bases). The V end was cut by 2 bases, the J end by 2 bases, with 12 bases between. Germline lookup yields CDR1 MNHEY and CDR2 SVGAGI. The CDR3 extends over 15 amino acids. The DNA for the CDR3 is TGTGCCAGCAGTTACACATTTGACAGAAACTATGGCTACACCTTC. Translated: CASSYTFDRNYGYTF.

The gene calls are TRBV7-6 and TRBJ1-4; the D gene is possibly TRBD1 (5 bases). This CDR3 is 16 amino acids long. The germline gives CDR1 SGHVS, CDR2 FNYEAQ. V lost 1 base to trimming and J lost 8 bases, with 17 bases between them. In DNA form, the CDR3 reads TGTGCCAGCAGCTTAGGGACGGGACGACTAGGGGAAAAACTGTTTTTT. It is translated as CASSLGTGRLGEKLFF.

The chain recombines TRBV4-1 with TRBJ1-2, with TRBD1 matching 7 bases. Germline V gene sequence: CDR1 MGHRA, CDR2 YSYEKL. After removal of 1 base from V and 5 bases from J, the junction contained 10 bases not matched to a gene. CDR3 length: 16 residues. The CDR3 nucleotides are TGCGCCAGCAGCCAAGCAATCGGACAGGTCCTTTATGGCTACACCTTC. It codes for CASSQAIGQVLYGYTF.

The chain uses TRBV6-1 and TRBJ1-6, with D possibly TRBD1 on 6 matching bases. V was clipped by 6 bases and J by 5 bases, with 11 bases between them. CDR1 is MNHNS, CDR2 SASEGT, per germline. The CDR3 consists of 14 residues. CDR3 nucleotide sequence: TGTGCCAGCAGGGGGACACCCGATAATTCACCCCTCCACTTT. Protein sequence: CASRGTPDNSPLHF.